This T cell receptor beta chain originates from a study of identifying expanded T cells in peripheral blood. After removal of 2 bases from V and 1 base from J, the junction contained 4 bases not matched to a gene. The length of the CDR3 is 15 residues. Germline V lookup: CDR1 SGHAT, CDR2 FQNNGV. TCRdb's table, derived via immunoSEQ multiplex PCR, lists solely in-frame clones and lacks some. The profile shows fewer than 65,000 clones, approximately 87% of them singletons. Study-wide results and limits: Roughly two-week clone count variance significantly increased as total template count grew.

As concerns this clone: What it binds is unknown.

Sequences were obtained from blood. This receptor was taken from a person between 18 and 75 years old in good health. The chain employs TRBV11-2 and TRBJ2-7, with TRBD2 identical over 8 bases. For the CDR3, the DNA is TGTGCCAGCAGCTTATCGTCGGGGGGGTCCTACGAGCAGTACTTC. Translation: CASSLSSGGSYEQYF.